Presented here are 22 T cell receptor beta chains from one specimen sequenced in a study of blood T cell repertoires in COVID-19. Using immunoSEQ multiplex PCR, the repertoire was profiled, and TCRdb retains in-frame clones only, with some absent. This table has 200,000 to 250,000 clones, 70% to 90% appearing once. Sequenced material: peripheral blood. These TCRs come from a man over 45 with COVID-19, enrolled during active disease.

This chain connects TRBV18 to TRBJ1-1; 8 bases line up with TRBD1. Trimming removed 6 bases from V and 0 bases from J; junction bases left unmatched: 0. CDR1 is KGHSH, CDR2 LQKENI, per germline. The CDR3 extends over 13 amino acids. Here the CDR3 reads CASSTGVNTEAFF. CDR3 DNA: TGTGCCAGCTCGACAGGGGTGAACACTGAAGCTTTCTTT.

This rearrangement joins TRBV5-8 to TRBJ1-5, with 9 bases that match TRBD1. This CDR3 has 17 amino acids. Looked up from germline, CDR1 is SGHTS and CDR2 is YDEGEE. J lost 2 bases, V lost 3 bases, and 9 bases had no gene match. CDR3 sequence reads: CASSSGTGRMGNQPQHF. In DNA, the CDR3 is TGTGCCAGCAGCTCCGGGACAGGGAGGATGGGCAATCAGCCCCAGCATTTT.

The rearrangement joins TRBV3-1 (or the pseudogene TRBV3-2) to TRBJ2-2; D not certain. Germline V gene data show CDR1 as LGHDT and CDR2 as YNNKEL (reference sequence). This CDR3 spans 14 amino acids. With 7 bases removed from V and 6 bases from J, the gap between germline ends came to 15 bases. This CDR3 reads CASTPSEWPGELFF. CDR3 DNA: TGTGCCAGCACCCCGTCGGAGTGGCCCGGGGAGCTGTTTTTT.

This chain connects TRBV24-1 to TRBJ1-4, with a tentative D call TRBD1 (6 bases). Germline V gene sequence: CDR1 KGHDR, CDR2 SFDVKD. The V and J ends lost 4 bases and 4 bases respectively, with 9 bases between them. This CDR3 comprises 14 residues. As DNA, the CDR3 is TGTGCCACCAGTGAGGCAGGGGATAATGAAAAACTGTTTTTT. Its protein product is CATSEAGDNEKLFF.

The V call is TRBV19, the J call TRBJ2-1; D is ambiguous. The CDR3 consists of 13 residues. Germline CDR1 and CDR2: LNHDA and SQIVND (reference sequence). Trimming removed 1 base at V and 10 bases at J, with 11 bases between. CDR3 nucleotide sequence: TGTGCCAGTAGTATAGGTCTAGGCCCCGAGCAGTTCTTC. It is translated as CASSIGLGPEQFF.

The chain carries TRBV25-1 and TRBJ2-3; TRBD2 agrees at 8 bases. CDR3 length equals 13 residues. CDR1 is MGHDK, CDR2 SYGVNS, per germline. The V gene end was trimmed by 5 bases and the J gene end by 6 bases; junction bases not matched to a gene: 4. CDR3 sequence reads: CASSRGGVDTQYF. The CDR3 bases are TGTGCCAGCAGTCGGGGGGGGGTGGATACGCAGTATTTT.

The J gene is TRBJ2-1, the V gene TRBV2, with D perhaps matching TRBD2 (6 bases). V was trimmed by 6 bases and J by 9 bases, leaving 15 bases between them. The CDR3 is 13 residues long. Germline V gene lookup returns CDR1 SNHLY and CDR2 FYNNEI. DNA for the CDR3: TGTGCCAGCAGAGCCCTAATGGGAGGTGAGCAGTTCTTC. This encodes CASRALMGGEQFF. Supplemented by reference TRBV2 and TRBJ2-1, the full variable domain reads EPEVTQTPSHQVTQMGQEVILRCVPISNHLYFYWYRQILGQKVEFLVSFYNNEISEKSEIFDDQFSVERPDGSNFTLKIRSTKLEDSAMYFCASRALMGGEQFFGPGTRLTVL.

The J gene is TRBJ2-1, the V gene TRBV6-2 or TRBV6-3; the D is unclear. This CDR3 has 16 amino acids. Germline CDR1 and CDR2: MNHEY and SVGEGT. V was clipped by 4 bases and J by 5 bases, with 18 bases between them. CDR3 nucleotides: TGTGCCAGCAGTTCACCCACTAATGAGGAACACAATGAGCAGTTCTTC. Its protein product is CASSSPTNEEHNEQFF.

Only a few counts were recorded for this clone. V gene TRBV7-8 combines with J gene TRBJ2-7; the match to TRBD1 covers 9 bases. Germline trimming cut 5 bases from V and 4 bases from J; bases unmatched to any gene: 9. This CDR3 comprises 15 residues. Germline V gene sequence: CDR1 SGHVS, CDR2 FQNEAQ. The CDR3 spells CASSPYRDRVYEQYF. CDR3 in DNA: TGTGCCAGCAGCCCCTACCGGGACAGGGTATACGAGCAGTACTTC.

The chain is built from TRBV9 and TRBJ1-4; possible D gene TRBD1, 5 bases. This CDR3 is built from 16 residues. Trimming pared 4 bases from V and 4 bases from J, leaving 17 bases between. Germline V gene lookup returns CDR1 SGDLS and CDR2 YYNGEE. CDR3 sequence (DNA): TGTGCCAGCAGCCCATCCGTGGGGGGGGTTAATGAAAAACTGTTTTTT. The encoded protein is CASSPSVGGVNEKLFF. Full variable domain (rest looked up from reference TRBV9 and TRBJ1-4): DSGVTQTPKHLITATGQRVTLRCSPRSGDLSVYWYQQSLDQGLQFLIQYYNGEERAKGNILERFSAQQFPDLHSELNLSSLELGDSALYFCASSPSVGGVNEKLFFGSGTQLSVL.

The CDR3 DNA sequence: TGTGCCAGCAGCACGGGGAGTGGTGGTGAAAAACTGTTTTTT. Protein sequence: CASSTGSGGEKLFF. This chain joins TRBV2 and TRBJ1-4, with D hard to call. Germline-derived CDR1 and CDR2 are SNHLY and FYNNEI. The V end lost 6 bases, the J end lost 7 bases, and 15 bases lay between the germline ends. This CDR3 has 14 residues. Variable domain in full (rest from reference TRBV2 and TRBJ1-4): EPEVTQTPSHQVTQMGQEVILRCVPISNHLYFYWYRQILGQKVEFLVSFYNNEISEKSEIFDDQFSVERPDGSNFTLKIRSTKLEDSAMYFCASSTGSGGEKLFFGSGTQLSVL.

The J gene is TRBJ2-2, the V gene TRBV7-8, with TRBD2 identical over 11 bases. Per the germline V gene, CDR1 is SGHVS and CDR2 is FQNEAQ. This CDR3 spans 19 amino acids. Germline trimming cut 4 bases from V and 0 bases from J; bases unmatched to any gene: 10. CDR3 amino acids: CASSSTIRTSGPNTGELFF. The CDR3 region has the DNA TGTGCCAGCAGCTCTACCATCCGGACTAGCGGGCCGAACACCGGGGAGCTGTTTTTT.

J is TRBJ1-1 and V is TRBV6-2 or TRBV6-3; D remains ambiguous. V dropped 2 bases and J dropped 4 bases, with 8 bases sitting between them. Looked up from germline, CDR1 is MNHEY and CDR2 is SVGEGT. This CDR3 spans 13 amino acids. The CDR3 region is CASSYLTSTEAFF. The CDR3 nucleotides are TGTGCCAGCAGTTACCTCACATCCACTGAAGCTTTCTTT.

The gene calls are TRBV2 and TRBJ2-1; perhaps TRBD2 as D (7 bases). Germline CDR1 reads SNHLY; CDR2 reads FYNNEI. CDR3 size: 18 residues. Deletions cut 7 bases from V and 2 bases from J, with 24 bases between. This chain's CDR3 is CASNPEGGGLATYNEQFF. The CDR3 DNA sequence: TGTGCCAGCAATCCGGAGGGCGGGGGCCTAGCAACCTACAATGAGCAGTTCTTC.

This chain's CDR3 is CASSGWTSGGATDTQYF. In DNA, the CDR3 is TGTGCCAGCAGCGGATGGACTAGCGGGGGGGCGACAGATACGCAGTATTTT. This rearrangement joins TRBV7-6 to TRBJ2-3; TRBD2 matches at 15 bases. V trimming: 5 bases; J trimming: 3 bases; junction bases outside the gene matches: 6. CDR1 and CDR2 (germline): SGHVS, FNYEAQ. The length of the CDR3 is 17 residues.

The genes are TRBV5-1 and TRBJ1-1; D not resolved. The germline V and J ends were trimmed by 0 bases and 1 base, with 7 bases remaining between them. CDR1 is SGHRS, CDR2 YFSETQ, per germline. The CDR3 has 14 residues. This chain's CDR3 is CASSLDEQNTEAFF. The CDR3 DNA is TGCGCCAGCAGCTTGGATGAGCAGAACACTGAAGCTTTCTTT.

This clone occurred a few times. The rearrangement joins TRBV1 to TRBJ2-7; the DNA was not used to check the table's D call, TRBD2. TRBV1 is reported as a pseudogene. The CDR3 totals 14 residues. The CDR3 coding sequence is TGCACCAGCAGCCTTCGGTACGACCCCGGGGAGCAGTACTTC. Its protein product is CTSSLRYDPGEQYF.

There are a few counts of this clone. This chain connects TRBV3-1 (or the pseudogene TRBV3-2) to TRBJ2-2; 12 nucleotides agree with TRBD2. The trim removed 4 bases at V and 0 bases at J, leaving 9 bases unmatched. The CDR3 runs to 19 residues. Germline CDR1 and CDR2: LGHDT and YNNKEL (reference sequence). CDR3 amino acids: CASSPQRLAGVSNTGELFF. Here the CDR3 DNA reads TGTGCCAGCAGCCCCCAGCGACTAGCGGGAGTGTCGAACACCGGGGAGCTGTTTTTT.

J is TRBJ1-4 and V is TRBV19; D gene unclear. The ends were cut back, 0 bases at V and 0 bases at J, with 17 bases in the middle. Looked up from germline, CDR1 is LNHDA and CDR2 is SQIVND (reference sequence). The CDR3 sequence is 19 residues long. The CDR3 DNA is TGTGCCAGTAGTATAGATCCCCCCTCTACGATTGCAACTAATGAAAAACTGTTTTTT. Its protein product is CASSIDPPSTIATNEKLFF.

The chain carries TRBV11-1 and TRBJ1-1; no firm D call. Germline lookup yields CDR1 SGHAT and CDR2 FQDESV (reference sequence). This CDR3 is 14 amino acids long. The V end was cut by 4 bases, the J end by 0 bases, with 9 bases between. DNA of the CDR3: TGTGCCAGCAGCTGGGGAGAGGTGAACACTGAAGCTTTCTTT. It translates to CASSWGEVNTEAFF.

The chain has TRBV9 and TRBJ2-7, with a tentative D call TRBD2 (6 bases). Trimming took off 4 bases at V and 2 bases at J, with 16 bases between the two ends. The CDR3 runs 15 residues. Germline V gene lookup returns CDR1 SGDLS and CDR2 YYNGEE. The DNA for the CDR3 is TGTGCCAGCAGCCCCGGTGGAGGGCAGCCCTACGAGCAGTACTTC. Its translation is CASSPGGGQPYEQYF.

This clone was seen once. The chain recombines TRBV5-4 with TRBJ1-2; unclear D gene. Germline V lookup: CDR1 SGHNT, CDR2 YYREEE (reference sequence). CDR3 length equals 13 residues. With 0 bases removed from V and 5 bases from J, the gap between germline ends came to 8 bases. The CDR3 nucleotides are TGTGCCAGCAGCTTGGGGCGGATTTATGGCTACACCTTC. The encoded protein is CASSLGRIYGYTF.